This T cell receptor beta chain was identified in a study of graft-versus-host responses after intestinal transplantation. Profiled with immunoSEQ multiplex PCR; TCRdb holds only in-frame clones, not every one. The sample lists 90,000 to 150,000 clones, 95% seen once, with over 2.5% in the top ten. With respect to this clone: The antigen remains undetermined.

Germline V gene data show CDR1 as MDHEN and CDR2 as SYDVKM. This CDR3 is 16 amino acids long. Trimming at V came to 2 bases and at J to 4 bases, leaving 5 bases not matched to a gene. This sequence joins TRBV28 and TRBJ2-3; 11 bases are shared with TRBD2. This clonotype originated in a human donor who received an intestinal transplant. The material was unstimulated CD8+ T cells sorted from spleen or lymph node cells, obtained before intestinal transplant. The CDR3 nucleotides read TGTGCCAGCAGTTTAATAGCGGGAGGGCCCCCAGATACGCAGTATTTT. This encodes CASSLIAGGPPDTQYF.